These 15 T cell receptor beta chains originate from one sample sequenced in a study of identical twins. TCRdb re-called the 5' RACE reads through MiXCR, storing one row per CDR3 protein. The data hold around 280,000 distinct CDR3 sequences, with 8% to 9% observed a single time. The same sample was also used in a study of yellow fever vaccine responses in identical twins.

The sequencing sample was made of memory (CD45RO+) T cells sorted from blood. The receptors shown here come from a woman younger than 35 in good health.

V gene TRBV9 combines with J gene TRBJ1-2; TRBD1 agrees at 9 bases. The CDR3 is 15 amino acids. With 4 bases clipped from V and 4 bases from J, the junction kept 8 bases outside the gene matches. The germline gives CDR1 SGDLS, CDR2 YYNGEE. The CDR3 loop is CASSSRTGAIYGYTF. CDR3 sequence (DNA): TGTGCCAGCAGCTCGAGGACAGGGGCGATCTATGGCTACACCTTC.

This clonotype was seen repeatedly, ten times or more. This chain connects TRBV18 to TRBJ2-5, with D unclear. The CDR3 runs 12 residues. The V end lost 1 base, the J end lost 4 bases, and 4 bases lay between the germline ends. Looked up from germline, CDR1 is KGHSH and CDR2 is LQKENI. CDR3 in amino acids: CASSPRLETQYF. The DNA of the CDR3 is TGTGCCAGCTCACCACGGTTAGAGACCCAGTACTTC.

This clonotype was recorded a few times. J is TRBJ2-2 and V is TRBV12-3 or TRBV12-4; 7 bases are shared with TRBD2. The CDR3 runs 17 residues. Trimming removed 3 bases from V and 4 bases from J; junction bases left unmatched: 11. CDR3 DNA sequence: TGTGCCAGCAGTTTCCTTCCCCCCGCTAGCGGCACCGGGGAGCTGTTTTTT. It is translated as CASSFLPPASGTGELFF.

This clonotype was observed a few times. This chain uses TRBV7-7 with TRBJ2-1, with 10 bases lining up with TRBD1. After removal of 6 bases from V and 6 bases from J, the junction contained 2 bases not matched to a gene. The CDR3 covers 13 residues. Germline V gives CDR1 SSHAT, CDR2 FNYEAQ (reference sequence). This chain's CDR3 is CASSRQGANEQFF. The CDR3 bases are TGTGCCAGCAGTCGACAGGGGGCCAATGAGCAGTTCTTC.

This clonotype came up a few times. J is TRBJ1-6 and V is TRBV15; the D is unclear. The V and J ends lost 0 bases and 13 bases respectively, with 10 bases between them. CDR1 and CDR2 (germline): LNHNV, YYDKDF (reference sequence). The CDR3 runs to 13 residues. The CDR3 reads CATSRDKGFPLHF. The CDR3 DNA is TGTGCCACCAGCAGAGATAAAGGGTTCCCCCTCCACTTT.

The chain combines TRBV20-1 with TRBJ2-1; the match to TRBD1 covers 9 bases. The CDR3 is 13 residues long. Germline CDR1 is DFQATT and CDR2 is SNEGSKA (reference sequence). Losses at the gene ends were 3 bases for V and 6 bases for J; bases not matched to a gene: 3. CDR3 region: CSARGTGTNEQFF. Written as DNA, the CDR3 is TGCAGTGCTAGGGGGACAGGGACCAATGAGCAGTTCTTC.

This clonotype came up many times. This chain connects TRBV20-1 to TRBJ2-2; no reliable D call. CDR1 is DFQATT and CDR2 is SNEGSKA in the germline V gene (reference sequence). This CDR3 has 15 residues. V dropped 6 bases and J dropped 0 bases, with 14 bases sitting between them. CDR3 nucleotides: TGCAGTGCCTCCCCGGCAGCCGCGAACACCGGGGAGCTGTTTTTT. It encodes CSASPAAANTGELFF.

This clonotype has a count of ten or more. This chain joins TRBV12-3 or TRBV12-4 and TRBJ2-3; TRBD2 matches 8 bases. This CDR3 is 17 amino acids long. Trimming cost V 6 bases and J 3 bases; bases outside gene matches: 14. CDR3 sequence (DNA): TGTGCCAGCAGCCACCCCAACCCGGGACTAGTTACAGATACGCAGTATTTT. Its protein is CASSHPNPGLVTDTQYF.

This clonotype has at least ten counts. The chain recombines TRBV9 with TRBJ2-2, with a possible D match to TRBD1 (6 bases). There are 14 residues in the CDR3. Trimming cost V 4 bases and J 6 bases, with 13 bases left between them. Germline-derived CDR1 and CDR2 are SGDLS and YYNGEE. In DNA form, the CDR3 reads TGTGCCAGCAGCTCACAGGGTCTCGCCGGGGAGCTGTTTTTT. It specifies CASSSQGLAGELFF.

For the CDR3, the DNA is TGTGCCAGGGGTACGACAATCTCTGGGGCCAACGTCCTGACTTTC. Its protein is CARGTTISGANVLTF. The chain uses TRBV6-1 and TRBJ2-6, with no clear D. Trimming took 9 bases from V and 0 from J, leaving 12 bases between them. CDR3 length: 15 amino acids. The germline V gene has CDR1 MNHNS and CDR2 SASEGT.

This clonotype was seen only a few times. The chain recombines TRBV19 with TRBJ2-2; TRBD1 is a possible D gene (5 bases). Between the trimmed V and J ends, which lost 8 bases and 6 bases, there was a span of 16 bases. This CDR3 comprises 14 residues. CDR1 is LNHDA, CDR2 SQIVND, per germline (reference sequence). The CDR3 DNA is TGTGCCAGTGGGGATGGACAACACGCCGGGGAGCTGTTTTTT. It codes for CASGDGQHAGELFF.

This clonotype appeared many times. The chain combines TRBV11-2 with TRBJ1-1; D may be TRBD1 (5 bases). This CDR3 has 15 residues. The germline CDR1 and CDR2 sequences are SGHAT and FQNNGV. V was shortened by 2 bases and J by 0 bases, with 10 bases between the two germline ends. CDR3 sequence: CASSLRPQVNTEAFF. CDR3 coding DNA: TGTGCCAGCAGCTTACGCCCACAGGTGAACACTGAAGCTTTCTTT.

The chain combines TRBV2 with TRBJ2-1; TRBD2 matches at 12 bases. From germline, CDR1 is SNHLY and CDR2 FYNNEI. CDR3 length equals 16 residues. V shed 10 bases and J 12 bases; nucleotides not matched to a gene: 19. In nucleotides, the CDR3 is TGTGCCACCAAAGGAGGGTGGAGACTAGCGGGGGAACGGCAGTTCTTC. Translating it yields CATKGGWRLAGERQFF.

This clonotype showed up many times. The chain recombines TRBV5-1 with TRBJ2-7; no clear D gene. Germline values: CDR1 SGHRS, CDR2 YFSETQ. This CDR3 contains 14 residues. V was pared by 3 bases and J by 5 bases, with 15 bases between. CDR3 sequence: CASSSRTAVNEQYF. The CDR3 DNA reads TGCGCCAGCAGCTCAAGGACCGCAGTCAACGAGCAGTACTTC.

In this sample, this clonotype turned up a few times. Here the CDR3 reads CSSHSVSGELFF. In DNA form, the CDR3 reads TGCAGTAGTCACTCAGTGTCCGGGGAGCTGTTTTTT. J is TRBJ2-2 and V is TRBV20-1; D unclear. The V gene's germline CDR1 is DFQATT and CDR2 SNEGSKA (reference sequence). Trimming pared 8 bases from V and 6 bases from J, leaving 13 bases between. CDR3 size: 12 residues.